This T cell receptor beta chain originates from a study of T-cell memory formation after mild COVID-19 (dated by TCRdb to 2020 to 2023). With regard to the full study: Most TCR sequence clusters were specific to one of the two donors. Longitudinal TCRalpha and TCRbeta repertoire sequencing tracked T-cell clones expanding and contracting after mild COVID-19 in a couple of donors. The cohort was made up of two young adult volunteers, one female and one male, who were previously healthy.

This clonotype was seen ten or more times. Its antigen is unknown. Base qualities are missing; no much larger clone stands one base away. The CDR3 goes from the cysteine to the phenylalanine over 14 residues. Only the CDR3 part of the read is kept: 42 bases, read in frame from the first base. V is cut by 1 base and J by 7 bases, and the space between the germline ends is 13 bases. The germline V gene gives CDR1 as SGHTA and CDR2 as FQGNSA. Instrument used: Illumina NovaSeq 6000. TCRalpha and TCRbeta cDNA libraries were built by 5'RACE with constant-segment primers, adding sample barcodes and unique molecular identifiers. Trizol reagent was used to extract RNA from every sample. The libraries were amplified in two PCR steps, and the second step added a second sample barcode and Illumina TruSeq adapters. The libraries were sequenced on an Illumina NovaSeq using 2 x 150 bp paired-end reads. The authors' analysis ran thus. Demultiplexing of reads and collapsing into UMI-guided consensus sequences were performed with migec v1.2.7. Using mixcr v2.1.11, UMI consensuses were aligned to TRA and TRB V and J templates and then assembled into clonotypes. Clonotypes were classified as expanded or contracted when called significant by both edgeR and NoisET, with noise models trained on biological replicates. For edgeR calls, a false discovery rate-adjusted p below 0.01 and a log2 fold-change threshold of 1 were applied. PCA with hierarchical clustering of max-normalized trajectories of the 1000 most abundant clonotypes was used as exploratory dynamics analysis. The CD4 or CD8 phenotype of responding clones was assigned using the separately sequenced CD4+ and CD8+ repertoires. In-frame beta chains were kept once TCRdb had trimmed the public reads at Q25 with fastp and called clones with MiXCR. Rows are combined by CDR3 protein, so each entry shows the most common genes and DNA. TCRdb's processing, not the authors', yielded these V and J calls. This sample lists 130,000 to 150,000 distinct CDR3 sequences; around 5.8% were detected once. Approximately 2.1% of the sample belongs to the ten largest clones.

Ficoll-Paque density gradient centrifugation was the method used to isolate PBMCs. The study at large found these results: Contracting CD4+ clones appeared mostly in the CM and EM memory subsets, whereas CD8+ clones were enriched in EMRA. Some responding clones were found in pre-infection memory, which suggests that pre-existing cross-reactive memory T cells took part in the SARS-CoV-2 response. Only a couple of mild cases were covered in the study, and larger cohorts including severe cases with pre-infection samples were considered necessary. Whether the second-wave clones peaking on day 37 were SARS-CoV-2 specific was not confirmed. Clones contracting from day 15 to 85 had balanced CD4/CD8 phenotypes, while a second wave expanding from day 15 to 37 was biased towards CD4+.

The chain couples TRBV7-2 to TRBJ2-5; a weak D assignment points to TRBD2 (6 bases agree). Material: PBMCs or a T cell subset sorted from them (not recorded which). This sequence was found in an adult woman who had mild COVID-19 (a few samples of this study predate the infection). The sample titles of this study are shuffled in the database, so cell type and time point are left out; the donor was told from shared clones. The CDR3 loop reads CASSLGGGSATQYF. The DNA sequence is TGTGCCAGCAGCTTAGGTGGAGGGAGTGCGACCCAGTACTTC.